The following is a TCR beta chain sequence with its context. Its antigen is not known. Clones were read by immunoSEQ multiplex PCR, and TCRdb kept only the in-frame ones, dropping some. Of 45,000 to 60,000 clones in the sample, about 80% were seen once. Subsequent to a culture period of less than twelve days, CD4+ T cells were isolated. PCR showed that the person got SARS-CoV-2 infection at some point between March and December 2020. Fresh IL-2-containing medium replaced half the medium on days 3 and 7. This CDR3 spans 13 amino acids. Trimming removed 0 bases at V and 1 base at J, with 4 bases between. The germline CDR1 and CDR2 sequences are SGDLS and YYNGEE. This specimen comes from a study of vaccination effects on CD4 cells after COVID-19. Whole-study findings and limits: Late in the post-vaccination period, infection-induced and vaccine-induced clones underwent marked clonal contraction.

This chain connects TRBV9 to TRBJ1-1, with D hard to call. The input for sequencing was CD4+ T cells from PBMCs cultured without peptide, taken before COVID-19 vaccination. This receptor was obtained from a human donor who had a prior SARS-CoV-2 infection. CDR3 protein: CASSVVRNTEAFF. CDR3 coding DNA: TGTGCCAGCAGCGTAGTCAGGAACACTGAAGCTTTCTTT.